Sequencing of this TCR beta chain was carried out in a study of CD8 T cells in Susac syndrome (dated 2019 in TCRdb). Some background on the complete study: The study used repertoire sequencing to test whether antigen drove CD8+ T cell activation and differentiation in Susac syndrome.

Peripheral blood CD8+ and CD4+ T cells from healthy donors, Susac syndrome patients and multiple sclerosis patients were profiled using high-throughput TCR beta sequencing. The multiple sclerosis controls were treatment-naive patients whose relapsing-remitting disease, either stable or active, fulfilled the revised McDonald criteria. Bulk CD8+ and CD4+ T cells were purified by magnetic negative isolation, whereas CD8+ TEMRA cells were enriched by FACS. Blood was collected in EDTA tubes and processed within 24 hours, with PBMCs isolated through density gradient centrifugation. PBMCs destined for TCR sequencing were cryopreserved in liquid nitrogen and later thawed in a 37 °C water bath. The sorted or isolated CD4+, CD8+ and CD8+ TEMRA cells reached a purity of at least 90%. RNA was extracted using the RNeasy kit, and roughly 0.5 to 1 microgram was reverse transcribed with random hexamers. The immunoSEQ multiplex PCR assay, which covers 54 Vbeta and 13 Jbeta segments, was used to amplify TCR beta CDR3 regions. Bias from PCR amplification was corrected by using a synthetic template baseline for primer optimization and for computational correction. On the study's bioinformatics: Reads were annotated to V, D and J genes according to IMGT and were analyzed with immunoSEQ Analyzer, with only productive sequences retained. To calculate clonality, Shannon entropy was normalized by log2 of the number of productive unique sequences and then subtracted from one. For each patient and control, public and private clones were evaluated among the 100 most prevalent clones. Susac-specific clones were defined as absent from healthy and MS cohorts, 800 to 1,200 published viral clones and other ImmuneACCESS disease sequences. TCRdb reprocessing: public reads trimmed at Q25 with fastp, clones called with MiXCR, in-frame beta chains kept. Identical CDR3 proteins give one entry, which carries the most common genes and DNA. The V and J calls and clone size come from TCRdb's table, not from the authors' own analysis. This sample holds approximately 230,000 distinct CDR3 sequences; just over 90% were observed only once. 0.065% to 0.075% of the sample is in the top ten clones.

Points on this clonotype: Its antigen is still unknown. No base-level quality is on record; no much larger clone is a single base apart.

The research as a whole found: The study acknowledged that relatively few individuals were included in the TCR sequencing and HLA analysis.

The TCR originated in a human donor with multiple sclerosis. The sample taken for sequencing was CD4+ T cells from PBMCs.

This receptor carries the CDR3 CASSPGIGRGQETQYF. The nucleotide sequence reads TGCGCCAGCAGCCCGGGTATTGGCAGGGGCCAAGAGACCCAGTACTTC. The chain was built from TRBV4-1 and TRBJ2-5; TRBD1 is a weak D gene call, 6 bases matching. The junction shows trimming of 4 bases on V and 1 base on J, plus 16 bases between the germline ends. The CDR3 spans 16 residues, from the cysteine through the phenylalanine. The sequence is cut down to CDR3 DNA, 48 bases in frame from base 1. From a lookup of the germline V gene, CDR1 and CDR2 are MGHRA and YSYEKL.